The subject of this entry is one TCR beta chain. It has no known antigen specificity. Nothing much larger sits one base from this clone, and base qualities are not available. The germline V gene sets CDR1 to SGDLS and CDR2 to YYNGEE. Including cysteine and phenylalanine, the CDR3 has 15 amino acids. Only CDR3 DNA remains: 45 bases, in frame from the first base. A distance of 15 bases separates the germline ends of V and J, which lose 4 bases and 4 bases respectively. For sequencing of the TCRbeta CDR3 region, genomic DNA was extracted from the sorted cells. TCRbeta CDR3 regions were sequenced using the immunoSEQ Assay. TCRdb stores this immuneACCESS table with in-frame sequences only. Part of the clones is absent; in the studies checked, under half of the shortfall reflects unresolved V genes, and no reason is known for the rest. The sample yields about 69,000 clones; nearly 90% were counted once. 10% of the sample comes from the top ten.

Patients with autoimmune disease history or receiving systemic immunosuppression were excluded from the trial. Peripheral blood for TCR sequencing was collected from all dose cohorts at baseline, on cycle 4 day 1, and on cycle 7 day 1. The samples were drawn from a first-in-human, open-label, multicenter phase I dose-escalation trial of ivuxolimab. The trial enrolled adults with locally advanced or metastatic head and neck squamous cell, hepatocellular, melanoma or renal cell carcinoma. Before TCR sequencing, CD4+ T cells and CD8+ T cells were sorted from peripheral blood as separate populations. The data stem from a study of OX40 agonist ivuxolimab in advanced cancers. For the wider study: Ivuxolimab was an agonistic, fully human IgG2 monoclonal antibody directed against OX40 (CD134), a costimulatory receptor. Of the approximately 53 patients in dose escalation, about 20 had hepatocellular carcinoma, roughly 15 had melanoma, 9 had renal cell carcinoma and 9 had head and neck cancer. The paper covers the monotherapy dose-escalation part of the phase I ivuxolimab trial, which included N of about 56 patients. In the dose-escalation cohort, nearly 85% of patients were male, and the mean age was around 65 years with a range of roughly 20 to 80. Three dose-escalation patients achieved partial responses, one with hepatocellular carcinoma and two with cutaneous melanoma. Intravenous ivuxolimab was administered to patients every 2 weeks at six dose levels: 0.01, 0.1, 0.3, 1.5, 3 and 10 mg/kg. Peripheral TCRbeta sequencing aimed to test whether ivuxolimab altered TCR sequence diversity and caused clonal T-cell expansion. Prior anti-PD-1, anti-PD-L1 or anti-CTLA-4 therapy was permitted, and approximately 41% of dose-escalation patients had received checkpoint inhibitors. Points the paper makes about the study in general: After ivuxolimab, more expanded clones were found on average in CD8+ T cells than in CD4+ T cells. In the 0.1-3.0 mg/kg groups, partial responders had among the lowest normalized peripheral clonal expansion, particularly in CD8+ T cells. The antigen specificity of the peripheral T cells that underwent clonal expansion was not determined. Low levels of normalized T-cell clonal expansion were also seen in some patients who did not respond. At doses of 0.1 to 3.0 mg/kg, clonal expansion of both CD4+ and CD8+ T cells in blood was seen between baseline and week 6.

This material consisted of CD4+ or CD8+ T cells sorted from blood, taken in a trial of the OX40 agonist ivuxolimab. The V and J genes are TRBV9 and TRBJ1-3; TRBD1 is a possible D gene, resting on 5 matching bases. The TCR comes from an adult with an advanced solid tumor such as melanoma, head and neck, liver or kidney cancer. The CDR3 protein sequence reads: CASSLGHSAGNTIYF. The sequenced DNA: TGTGCCAGCAGCCTGGGGCACAGCGCAGGAAACACCATATATTTT.